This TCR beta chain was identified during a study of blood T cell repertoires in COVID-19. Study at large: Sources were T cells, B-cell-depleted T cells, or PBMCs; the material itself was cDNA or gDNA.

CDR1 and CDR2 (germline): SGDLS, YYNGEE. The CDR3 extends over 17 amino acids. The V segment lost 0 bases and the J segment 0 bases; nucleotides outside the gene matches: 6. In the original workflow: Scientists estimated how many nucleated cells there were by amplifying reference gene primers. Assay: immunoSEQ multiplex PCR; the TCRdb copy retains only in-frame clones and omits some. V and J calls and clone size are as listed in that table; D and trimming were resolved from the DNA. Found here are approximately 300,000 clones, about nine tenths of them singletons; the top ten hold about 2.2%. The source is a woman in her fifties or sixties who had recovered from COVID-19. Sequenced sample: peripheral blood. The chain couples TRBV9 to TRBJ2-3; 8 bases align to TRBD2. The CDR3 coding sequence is TGTGCCAGCAGCGTAGATACTAGCGGCTATAGCACAGATACGCAGTATTTT. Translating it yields CASSVDTSGYSTDTQYF.